This is a list of T cell receptor beta chains from one sample in a study of blood T cell repertoires in COVID-19. The table came from immunoSEQ multiplex PCR; TCRdb's copy has only in-frame clones and leaves some out. This table has roughly 250,000 clones, 80% to 90% appearing once. The sequenced material came from peripheral blood. Every receptor here comes from a woman aged 40-49 years with acute or convalescent COVID-19. Each CDR3 is given with its conserved first and last residue. D genes are given only for firm matches. Expanded clones get a size class; other rows say once, few or many, or leave the size out.

-	TRBJ1-5	TRBV20-1	-	CSASLQGRDQPQHF	TGCAGTGCTAGTCTGCAGGGTAGAGACCAGCCCCAGCATTTT
-	TRBJ1-5	TRBV28	-	CASRFSEDQPQHF	TGTGCCAGCAGATTTTCAGAGGATCAGCCCCAGCATTTT
TRBD1	TRBJ1-2	TRBV10-3	-	CAISQGDSPYGYTF	TGTGCCATCAGTCAGGGGGACAGTCCCTATGGCTACACCTTC
TRBD2	TRBJ2-1	TRBV5-1	-	CASSLRGLAGVYSYNEQFF	TGCGCCAGCAGCTTGAGAGGACTAGCGGGTGTATACTCCTACAATGAGCAGTTCTTC
-	TRBJ1-1	TRBV4-2	-	CASSQVSAEAFF	TGTGCCAGCAGCCAAGTAAGCGCTGAAGCTTTCTTT
-	TRBJ1-1	TRBV15	-	CATSRTDRNTEAFF	TGTGCCACCAGCCGAACCGACAGGAACACTGAAGCTTTCTTT
TRBD1	TRBJ1-4	TRBV12-3/TRBV12-4	-	CASSLSPAQGLFF	TGTGCCAGCAGTTTAAGCCCCGCACAGGGGTTGTTTTTT
TRBD1	TRBJ2-1	TRBV30	-	CAWGGDRASGNEQFF	TGTGCCTGGGGGGGGGACAGGGCCTCGGGGAATGAGCAGTTCTTC
-	TRBJ1-1	TRBV28	-	CASSLTYTEAFF	TGTGCCAGCAGCCTAACCTACACTGAAGCTTTCTTT
TRBD1	TRBJ1-2	TRBV6-1	-	CASSEAAFQETGGKNYGYTF	TGTGCCAGCAGTGAAGCGGCGTTTCAAGAGACAGGGGGGAAGAACTATGGCTACACCTTC
-	TRBJ2-1	TRBV5-1	-	CASSWRGRPTESSYNEQFF	TGCGCCAGCAGCTGGCGGGGTAGGCCGACAGAGAGCTCCTACAATGAGCAGTTCTTC
-	TRBJ1-6	TRBV7-8	once	CASSLLPGGLESPLHF	TGTGCCAGCAGCCTCCTCCCGGGGGGGCTCGAATCACCCCTCCACTTT